Listed here are 10 T cell receptor beta chains from one sample, sequenced in a study of T cell changes during pregnancy in multiple sclerosis (dated by TCRdb to 2018 to 2020). To prepare the library, the immunoSEQ multiplex PCR assay was applied. The immuneACCESS repertoire file appears here via TCRdb, limited to in-frame rearrangements. These files lack a portion of the clones; in checked studies, under half of the deficit traces to unresolved V genes, and the cause of the others is not known. Recorded for this sample are 30,000 to 40,000 clones; 85% to 90% of them occurred a single time. In total, the top ten clones hold 6.5% to 8.5% of the sample. The sample consisted of CD8+ T cells from peripheral blood mononuclear cells, taken in the third trimester of pregnancy. The source is a female donor with multiple sclerosis, enrolled in a pregnancy study.

V usage is TRBV2 and J usage is TRBJ1-1; D might be TRBD1 (6 bases). This CDR3 spans 15 amino acids. The germline V gene encodes CDR1 SNHLY and CDR2 FYNNEI. Trimming removed 4 bases at V and 0 bases at J, with 12 bases between. CDR3 nucleotides: TGTGCCAGCAGTGGTAAGGACAGAATGAACACTGAAGCTTTCTTT. It translates to CASSGKDRMNTEAFF.

This chain connects TRBV10-3 to TRBJ2-3; 9 nucleotides agree with TRBD1. The CDR3 is 17 amino acids. Germline CDR1 reads ENHRY; CDR2 reads SYGVKD. Trimming took 3 bases from V and 0 from J; bases not matched to a gene: 7. In DNA, the CDR3 is TGTGCCATCAGTGACCGGGACAGGGACGCTAGCACAGATACGCAGTATTTT. Translation: CAISDRDRDASTDTQYF.

The chain couples TRBV29-1 to TRBJ2-7, with TRBD2 matching over 8 bases. Germline lookup yields CDR1 SQVTM and CDR2 ANQGSEA. This CDR3 region has 13 residues. The V segment lost 6 bases and the J segment 3 bases; nucleotides outside the gene matches: 7. CDR3 DNA sequence: TGCAGCGTAGGTAGCGGGGACCACTACGAGCAGTACTTC. Amino acids: CSVGSGDHYEQYF.

The chain carries TRBV9 and TRBJ1-1, with D possibly matching TRBD1 (5 bases). The CDR3 loop spans 14 amino acids. V lost 4 bases and J lost 2, with 12 bases in between. Germline V lookup: CDR1 SGDLS, CDR2 YYNGEE. The CDR3 coding sequence is TGTGCCAGCAGCCCTAGACAGCTTAACACTGAAGCTTTCTTT. Protein: CASSPRQLNTEAFF. Combining the CDR3 with reference TRBV9 and TRBJ1-1 gives the whole variable domain DSGVTQTPKHLITATGQRVTLRCSPRSGDLSVYWYQQSLDQGLQFLIQYYNGEERAKGNILERFSAQQFPDLHSELNLSSLELGDSALYFCASSPRQLNTEAFFGQGTRLTVV.

The genes are TRBV6-5 and TRBJ2-1; TRBD1 agrees at 10 bases. J gave up 7 bases and V 6 bases, and 9 bases lay outside the gene matches. CDR3 size: 15 residues. The germline V gene encodes CDR1 MNHEY and CDR2 SVGAGI. The CDR3 DNA sequence: TGTGCCAGCAGCCTAGGACAGGGGGTTAAAAATGAGCAGTTCTTC. Encoded protein: CASSLGQGVKNEQFF.

The chain joins TRBV10-3 to TRBJ2-3, with TRBD2 identical over 8 bases. V gave up 6 bases and J gave up 2 bases; unmatched junction bases: 4. In germline, CDR1 is ENHRY, CDR2 SYGVKD. The CDR3 is made up of 14 amino acids. The CDR3 region is CAIRRAGVTDTQYF. CDR3 DNA sequence: TGTGCCATCAGGCGAGCGGGGGTCACAGATACGCAGTATTTT.

This rearrangement joins TRBV7-9 to TRBJ2-7, with D perhaps TRBD1 (5 bases). Germline lookup yields CDR1 SEHNR and CDR2 FQNEAQ (reference sequence). This CDR3 is 12 amino acids long. V was cut by 3 bases and J by 6 bases, with 9 bases left in between. CDR3 sequence reads: CASSLTAIEQYF. CDR3 bases: TGTGCCAGCAGCTTGACAGCAATCGAGCAGTACTTC.

This chain connects TRBV6-1 to TRBJ1-3; no firm D call. Trimming took off 0 bases at V and 3 bases at J, with 9 bases between the two ends. Germline CDR1 is MNHNS and CDR2 is SASEGT. The CDR3 totals 15 residues. The CDR3 region has the DNA TGTGCCAGCAGTGAAGCTCAGGTTGGTGGAAACACCATATATTTT. It specifies CASSEAQVGGNTIYF.

The J gene is TRBJ2-7, the V gene TRBV5-1; the match to TRBD1 covers 7 bases. Germline assignment: CDR1 SGHRS and CDR2 YFSETQ. CDR3 length: 15 residues. V was clipped by 1 base and J by 3 bases; unmatched bases: 7. CDR3 coding DNA: TGCGCCAGCAGCTTGACTCAGGGGGTCGACTACGAGCAGTACTTC. This encodes CASSLTQGVDYEQYF. Based on the CDR3 plus reference TRBV5-1 and TRBJ2-7, the full variable domain is KAGVTQTPRYLIKTRGQQVTLSCSPISGHRSVSWYQQTPGQGLQFLFEYFSETQRNKGNFPGRFSGRQFSNSRSEMNVSTLELGDSALYLCASSLTQGVDYEQYFGPGTRLTVT.

This clone was seen a handful of times. The chain joins TRBV4-3 to TRBJ1-2; D is uncertain. The CDR3 loop spans 15 amino acids. Germline V gene lookup returns CDR1 LGHNA and CDR2 YSLEER. Trimming left V 2 bases short and J 5 bases short, with 15 bases between. CDR3 protein: CASSQFLRSGYGYTF. The CDR3 DNA sequence: TGCGCCAGCAGCCAATTCTTAAGGAGCGGGTATGGCTACACCTTC.